Here is one TCR beta chain with its context. What it recognizes is unknown. Researchers amplified the TCR beta CDR3 regions from RNA transcripts. TCR CDR3 regions were first amplified by RT-PCR with HTBI primers. TCRdb re-called the multiplex PCR reads with MiXCR, one entry per CDR3 protein. The sample lists roughly 330,000 distinct CDR3 sequences; around 16% were seen once. These data are taken from a study of T cells in Graves' hyperthyroidism and ophthalmopathy. Overall study results and limits: A model of 13 V-J pairs discriminated ophthalmopathy from stable hyperthyroidism.

V lost 0 bases to trimming and J lost 7 bases, with 4 bases between them. Germline V gives CDR1 SGHDN, CDR2 FVKESK. There are 11 residues in the CDR3. This sample holds PBMCs from 8.5 to 10 ml fresh peripheral blood. This sequence originates from a man aged 30-40 years with Graves' hyperthyroidism. Sequencing used blood. This chain joins TRBV14 and TRBJ2-7; D gene uncertain. The CDR3 reads CASSQDREQYF. CDR3 sequence (DNA): TGTGCCAGCAGCCAAGACCGGGAGCAGTACTTC.